The 25 T cell receptor beta chains below were found in one sample sequenced in a study of OX40 agonist ivuxolimab in advanced cancers. The data were produced by immunoSEQ multiplex PCR, yet TCRdb's version contains in-frame clones alone and is incomplete. This sample has approximately 82,000 clones; about 90% occur once, and the top ten carry approximately 0.71%. This material consisted of CD4+ or CD8+ T cells sorted from blood, taken in a trial of the OX40 agonist ivuxolimab. All receptors derive from an adult with an advanced solid tumor such as melanoma, head and neck, liver or kidney cancer.

The chain is built from TRBV7-3 and TRBJ1-1, with D tentatively TRBD1 (5 bases). From germline, CDR1 is SGHTA and CDR2 FQGTGA. The CDR3 extends over 15 amino acids. The ends were cut back, 4 bases at V and 0 bases at J, with 12 bases in the middle. CDR3 DNA: TGTGCCAGCAGCTGGGACGGCGGCATGAACACTGAAGCTTTCTTT. Protein: CASSWDGGMNTEAFF.

The rearrangement joins TRBV30 to TRBJ1-4; D remains ambiguous. V gave up 2 bases and J gave up 3 bases, with 7 bases separating them. The CDR3 has 13 residues. Germline V gene lookup returns CDR1 GTSNPN and CDR2 SVGIG (reference sequence). The CDR3 here is CAWSKGSNEKLFF. As DNA, the CDR3 is TGTGCCTGGAGTAAAGGGTCTAATGAAAAACTGTTTTTT.

V and J are TRBV5-4 and TRBJ1-3; no clear D gene. CDR1 and CDR2 (germline): SGHNT, YYREEE (reference sequence). The CDR3 runs to 19 residues. Trimming cost V 3 bases and J 0 bases, with 22 bases left between them. The CDR3 coding sequence is TGTGCCAGCAGCTCCCAGCGGCGGTCTGGCTCCAGCTCTGGAAACACCATATATTTT. This gives the protein CASSSQRRSGSSSGNTIYF. The whole variable domain, filled in from reference TRBV5-4 and TRBJ1-3, reads ETGVTQSPTHLIKTRGQQVTLRCSSQSGHNTVSWYQQALGQGPQFIFQYYREEENGRGNFPPRFSGLQFPNYSSELNVNALELDDSALYLCASSSQRRSGSSSGNTIYFGEGSWLTVV.

This chain connects TRBV7-3 to TRBJ2-1; 9 bases match TRBD2. CDR1 and CDR2 (germline): SGHTA, FQGTGA. The CDR3 sequence is 13 residues long. J lost 9 bases, V lost 5 bases, and 5 bases had no gene match. The CDR3 is CASSGVSGSEQFF. Written as DNA, the CDR3 is TGTGCCAGCAGCGGGGTTAGCGGGAGTGAGCAGTTCTTC.

This chain joins TRBV15 and TRBJ2-6; the D gene is possibly TRBD2 (5 bases). Germline V gene data show CDR1 as LNHNV and CDR2 as YYDKDF (reference sequence). Trimming stripped 1 base from V and 1 base from J, with 8 bases between. The CDR3 totals 16 residues. Here the CDR3 reads CATSRGGFSGANVLTF. In nucleotides, the CDR3 is TGTGCCACCAGCAGAGGAGGGTTTTCTGGGGCCAACGTCCTGACTTTC.

The chain uses TRBV5-1 and TRBJ1-3; 8 bases map to TRBD1. Trimming took 4 bases from V and 2 from J; bases not matched to a gene: 2. The CDR3 has 14 residues. Germline V lookup: CDR1 SGHRS, CDR2 YFSETQ. The CDR3 DNA sequence: TGCGCCAGCAGCCCGGACAGGGCTGGAAACACCATATATTTT. Residues: CASSPDRAGNTIYF. The entire variable domain, with the rest obtained from reference TRBV5-1 and TRBJ1-3, is as follows: KAGVTQTPRYLIKTRGQQVTLSCSPISGHRSVSWYQQTPGQGLQFLFEYFSETQRNKGNFPGRFSGRQFSNSRSEMNVSTLELGDSALYLCASSPDRAGNTIYFGEGSWLTVV.

J is TRBJ2-3 and V is TRBV9, with no clear D. V lost 3 bases and J lost 2, with 7 bases in between. This CDR3 has 13 amino acids. Germline CDR1 and CDR2: SGDLS and YYNGEE. The CDR3 loop is CASSESDTDTQYF. CDR3 nucleotide sequence: TGTGCCAGCAGCGAGTCAGACACAGATACGCAGTATTTT.

The chain links TRBV5-1 to TRBJ2-3; D is unresolved. Germline-derived CDR1 and CDR2 are SGHRS and YFSETQ. The CDR3 length is 12 residues. The V gene lost 9 bases and the J gene lost 2 bases, with 10 bases spanning the gap. CDR3 DNA sequence: TGCGCCACCTCTAAGGACACAGATACGCAGTATTTT. Protein sequence: CATSKDTDTQYF.

V gene TRBV7-2 combines with J gene TRBJ2-3; 12 nucleotides line up with TRBD2. The germline V gene encodes CDR1 SGHTA and CDR2 FQGNSA. V was clipped by 1 base and J by 4 bases; unmatched bases: 6. The CDR3 has 17 residues. CDR3 sequence reads: CASSLVRLAGVADTQYF. DNA of the CDR3: TGTGCCAGCAGCTTAGTGCGACTAGCGGGAGTGGCAGATACGCAGTATTTT. Full variable domain (outside the CDR3, taken from reference TRBV7-2 and TRBJ2-3): GAGVSQSPSNKVTEKGKDVELRCDPISGHTALYWYRQSLGQGLEFLIYFQGNSAPDKSGLPSDRFSAERTGGSVSTLTIQRTQQEDSAVYLCASSLVRLAGVADTQYFGPGTRLTVL.

This clone was recorded a few times. This chain joins TRBV27 and TRBJ1-1; 10 bases match TRBD1. Germline CDR1 reads MNHEY; CDR2 reads SMNVEV (reference sequence). J lost 3 bases, V lost 7 bases, and 14 bases had no gene match. This CDR3 comprises 17 residues. The chain's CDR3 is CASNRKLDRGGDTEAFF. In DNA, the CDR3 is TGTGCCAGCAACAGGAAACTGGACAGGGGGGGAGACACTGAAGCTTTCTTT.

This chain connects TRBV19 to TRBJ2-1, with 8 bases lining up with TRBD2. CDR1 is LNHDA, CDR2 SQIVND, per germline (reference sequence). With 9 bases clipped from V and 3 bases from J, the junction kept 13 bases outside the gene matches. CDR3 length: 16 residues. The DNA for the CDR3 is TGTGCCAGCGGACGATCAAGCGGGAGAATCTACAATGAGCAGTTCTTC. It encodes CASGRSSGRIYNEQFF.

The chain links TRBV5-4 to TRBJ1-3; D not resolved. CDR1 is SGHNT, CDR2 YYREEE, per germline (reference sequence). This CDR3 has 14 amino acids. The V end lost 4 bases, the J end lost 0 bases, and 8 bases lay between the germline ends. The CDR3 nucleotides read TGTGCCAGCAGCCCGAAGATCTCTGGAAACACCATATATTTT. Translated: CASSPKISGNTIYF.

The rearrangement joins TRBV27 to TRBJ2-1, with TRBD2 identical over 14 bases. Germline CDR1 MNHEY, CDR2 SMNVEV (reference sequence). Trimming cost V 5 bases and J 12 bases; bases outside gene matches: 9. CDR3 length equals 15 residues. CDR3 in DNA: TGTGCCAGCAGTCCCCGACTAGCGGGAGGGGGGGGGCAGTTCTTC. This translates into CASSPRLAGGGGQFF.

This chain uses TRBV19 with TRBJ1-5, with TRBD1 as a possible D gene (6 bases). The CDR3 is 14 amino acids. Germline lookup yields CDR1 LNHDA and CDR2 SQIVND (reference sequence). V was clipped by 4 bases and J by 2 bases, with 9 bases between them. CDR3 DNA sequence: TGTGCCAGTAGTACACGACAGGGCAATCAGCCCCAGCATTTT. Amino acid sequence: CASSTRQGNQPQHF.

The CDR3 reads CASSLGPGHQPQHF. The DNA for the CDR3 is TGTGCCAGCAGCTTAGGCCCGGGACATCAGCCCCAGCATTTT. The V and J genes are TRBV11-2 and TRBJ1-5; tentative D call: TRBD1 (5 bases). This CDR3 is 14 amino acids long. With 1 base removed from V and 5 bases from J, the gap between germline ends came to 9 bases. The germline V gene encodes CDR1 SGHAT and CDR2 FQNNGV.

V is TRBV25-1 and J is TRBJ1-5; weak D call: TRBD1 (6 bases). Germline CDR1 reads MGHDK; CDR2 reads SYGVNS. V lost 4 bases and J lost 4, with 11 bases in between. This CDR3 region has 14 residues. This CDR3 reads CASSVGQGNQPQHF. CDR3 DNA sequence: TGTGCCAGCAGTGTAGGGCAGGGGAATCAGCCCCAGCATTTT.

This chain links TRBV14 with TRBJ2-7, with D perhaps TRBD2 (6 bases). CDR3 size: 14 residues. Germline CDR1 SGHDN, CDR2 FVKESK. Trimming removed 1 base from V and 7 bases from J, with 14 bases in between. CDR3 amino acids: CASSQVGTSREQYF. The DNA for the CDR3 is TGTGCCAGCAGCCAAGTCGGGACTTCGAGGGAGCAGTACTTC.

The chain employs TRBV27 and TRBJ2-3, with TRBD1 matching over 10 bases. The trim removed 4 bases at V and 4 bases at J, leaving 5 bases unmatched. Germline loops: CDR1 MNHEY, CDR2 SMNVEV (reference sequence). The CDR3 runs to 15 residues. CDR3 loop: CASSSWTGGSDTQYF. CDR3 sequence (DNA): TGTGCCAGCAGTTCTTGGACAGGGGGGTCAGATACGCAGTATTTT.

The chain is built from TRBV7-2 and TRBJ2-1; 11 nucleotides align to TRBD2. Germline lookup yields CDR1 SGHTA and CDR2 FQGNSA. This CDR3 is 16 amino acids long. V shed 5 bases and J 3 bases; nucleotides not matched to a gene: 6. The CDR3 DNA sequence: TGTGCCAGCAGCAAGGGGGGGACTAGCGGCTACAATGAGCAGTTCTTC. Residues: CASSKGGTSGYNEQFF.

The chain's CDR3 is CASSRFRTSGSGELFF. The DNA of the CDR3 is TGTGCCAGCAGCCGATTTCGGACTAGCGGTTCCGGGGAGCTGTTTTTT. The genes are TRBV27 and TRBJ2-2, with 10 bases fitting TRBD2. Germline assignment: CDR1 MNHEY and CDR2 SMNVEV (reference sequence). The CDR3 consists of 16 residues. V shed 6 bases and J 6 bases; nucleotides not matched to a gene: 10.

V and J are TRBV5-1 and TRBJ1-4; 7 bases line up with TRBD1. This CDR3 spans 14 amino acids. V lost 0 bases, J lost 7 bases, and 3 bases stayed unmatched. The germline V gene has CDR1 SGHRS and CDR2 YFSETQ. This chain's CDR3 is CASSLEGASEKLFF. The CDR3 DNA sequence: TGCGCCAGCAGCTTGGAGGGGGCCAGTGAAAAACTGTTTTTT.

The gene calls are TRBV5-1 and TRBJ1-2; possibly TRBD1 for D (5 bases). Trimming removed 4 bases from V and 4 bases from J, with 11 bases in between. Germline CDR1 and CDR2: SGHRS and YFSETQ. The CDR3 spans 13 residues. The CDR3 coding sequence is TGCGCCAGCAGCGAGCTTGGGGGCTATGGCTACACCTTC. Amino acids: CASSELGGYGYTF.

J is TRBJ2-1 and V is TRBV11-2; 9 nucleotides align to TRBD1. V lost 1 base, J lost 5 bases, and 3 bases stayed unmatched. The CDR3 is made up of 15 amino acids. CDR1 and CDR2 (germline): SGHAT, FQNNGV. The chain's CDR3 is CASSLGTGVDNEQFF. The DNA of the CDR3 is TGTGCCAGCAGCTTAGGGACAGGGGTGGACAATGAGCAGTTCTTC.

J is TRBJ2-5 and V is TRBV15; 8 nucleotides match TRBD1. V lost 4 bases and J lost 5; bases outside the gene matches: 6. Germline V CDR1 and CDR2: LNHNV, YYDKDF (reference sequence). The CDR3 has 14 amino acids. The CDR3 bases are TGTGCCACCAGCACAAGGACAGGGTCGGAGACCCAGTACTTC. Translated, it gives CATSTRTGSETQYF.

This chain joins TRBV29-1 and TRBJ1-1, with D perhaps TRBD1 (5 bases). Germline CDR1 is SQVTM and CDR2 is ANQGSEA. The germline V and J ends were trimmed by 6 bases and 3 bases, with 14 bases remaining between them. The CDR3 loop spans 13 amino acids. The DNA of the CDR3 is TGCAGCGTCGCGACAGATCTATACACTGAAGCTTTCTTT. It translates to CSVATDLYTEAFF.